This TCR beta chain was documented in a study of blood T cells in healthy people across ages. Germline CDR1 and CDR2: DFQATT and SNEGSKA (reference sequence). This CDR3 contains 11 residues. Trimming pared 3 bases from V and 1 base from J, leaving 3 bases between. This clonotype was counted many times. Sample-barcoded 5' priming and a J-beta primer mix drove a second PCR of about 6 to 12 cycles. One entry per CDR3 protein results from TCRdb running MiXCR on the 5' RACE reads. The table lists 950,000 to 1,200,000 distinct CDR3 sequences, about two fifths of them singletons, with over 10% in the top ten.

The genes are TRBV20-1 and TRBJ2-5; D is uncertain. The clonotype was recovered from a man between 18 and 35 years old in good health. Input material: blood. CDR3 nucleotides: TGCAGTGCTAGCAGCCAAGAGACCCAGTACTTC. Its protein product is CSASSQETQYF.